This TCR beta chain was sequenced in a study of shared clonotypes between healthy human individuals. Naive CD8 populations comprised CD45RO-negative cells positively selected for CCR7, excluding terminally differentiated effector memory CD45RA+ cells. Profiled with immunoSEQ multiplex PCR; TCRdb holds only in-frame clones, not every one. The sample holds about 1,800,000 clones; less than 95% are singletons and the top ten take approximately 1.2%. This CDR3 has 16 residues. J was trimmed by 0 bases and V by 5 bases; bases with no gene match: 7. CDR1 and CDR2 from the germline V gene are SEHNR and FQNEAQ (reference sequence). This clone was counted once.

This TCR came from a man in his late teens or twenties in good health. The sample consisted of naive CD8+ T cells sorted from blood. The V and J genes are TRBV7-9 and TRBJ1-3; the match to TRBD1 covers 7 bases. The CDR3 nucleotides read TGTGCCAGCAGCGAGCAGACAGGGTCCTCTGGAAACACCATATATTTT. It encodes CASSEQTGSSGNTIYF.